This note documents a single T cell receptor (beta chain) sequence. Its target antigen remains unknown. No base quality values were provided; no much bigger clone lies one nucleotide off. To sequence the TCRbeta CDR3 region, genomic DNA was isolated from the sorted cells. TCRbeta CDR3 regions were sequenced using the immunoSEQ Assay. This is the immuneACCESS table as TCRdb keeps it, with only in-frame sequences that have V and J called. A part of the clones is gone; compared with another copy, unresolved V genes explain less than half, and the rest is unexplained. Counted in this sample were about 96,000 clones; around 90% of them appeared once. Together, the top ten hold around 1.6% of the sample. Patients with autoimmune disease history or receiving systemic immunosuppression were excluded from the trial. In every dose cohort, peripheral blood was drawn for TCR sequencing at baseline, cycle 4 day 1, and cycle 7 day 1. Samples came from an open-label, multicenter, first-in-human phase I dose-escalation trial of ivuxolimab. The trial enrolled adults with locally advanced or metastatic head and neck squamous cell, hepatocellular, melanoma or renal cell carcinoma. Before TCR sequencing, CD4+ and CD8+ T cells were separately sorted from peripheral blood.

The CDR1 and CDR2 encoded by the germline V gene are SGHNT and YENEEA. Spanning cysteine to phenylalanine, the CDR3 consists of 16 amino acids. Just the 48-base CDR3 DNA is kept, in frame starting at base 1. Ends trimmed: V by 5 bases, J by 1 base; bases unmatched to a gene: 7. These data belong to a study of OX40 agonist ivuxolimab in advanced cancers. In terms of the full investigation: Ivuxolimab, which targeted the costimulatory receptor OX40 (CD134), was an agonistic, fully human IgG2 monoclonal antibody. Intravenous ivuxolimab was administered to patients every 2 weeks at six dose levels: 0.01, 0.1, 0.3, 1.5, 3 and 10 mg/kg. Among the approximately 50 dose-escalation patients, approximately 20 had hepatocellular carcinoma, about 15 melanoma, 9 renal cell carcinoma and 9 head and neck cancer. The dose-escalation cohort was roughly 83% male with a mean age of about 60 years, ranging from about 23 to 85. Prior anti-PD-1, anti-PD-L1 or anti-CTLA-4 therapy was permitted, and 30% to 45% of dose-escalation patients had received checkpoint inhibitors. Three dose-escalation patients achieved partial responses, one with hepatocellular carcinoma and two with cutaneous melanoma. The point of sequencing TCRbeta in the periphery was to test whether ivuxolimab changed TCR sequence diversity and drove clonal T-cell expansion. The paper covers the monotherapy dose-escalation part of the phase I ivuxolimab trial, which included N ≈ 57 patients.

Study-level results and caveats: Which antigens the clonally expanded peripheral T cells were specific for was not determined. After ivuxolimab, more expanded clones were found on average in CD8+ T cells than in CD4+ T cells. At doses from 0.1 to 3.0 mg/kg, clonal expansion was seen in both CD4+ and CD8+ blood T cells between baseline and week 6. Low levels of normalized T-cell clonal expansion were also seen in some patients who did not respond. Partial responders in the 0.1-3.0 mg/kg groups had among the lowest normalized peripheral clonal expansion, especially among CD8+ T cells.

Sequencing was performed on CD4+ or CD8+ T cells sorted from blood, taken in a trial of the OX40 agonist ivuxolimab. This sequence uses TRBV11-3 and TRBJ2-1; the junction holds 8 bases that match TRBD1. This clonotype was obtained from an adult with an advanced solid tumor such as melanoma, head and neck, liver or kidney cancer. The DNA is as follows: TGTGCCAGCAGCCCCCGACAGGGGCTATCCTACAATGAGCAGTTCTTC. The translation is CASSPRQGLSYNEQFF.